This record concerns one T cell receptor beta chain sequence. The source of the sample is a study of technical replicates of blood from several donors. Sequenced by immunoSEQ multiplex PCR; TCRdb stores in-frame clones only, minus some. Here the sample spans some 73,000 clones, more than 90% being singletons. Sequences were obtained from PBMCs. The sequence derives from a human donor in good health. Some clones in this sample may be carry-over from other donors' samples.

The CDR3 nucleotides read TGTGCCAGCAGTTCCTTTGGGACAGACAACTATGGCTACACCTTC. Its translation is CASSSFGTDNYGYTF. The chain employs TRBV27 and TRBJ1-2, with TRBD1 identical over 7 bases. V was pared by 4 bases and J by 2 bases, with 7 bases of the junction left unmatched. CDR3 length: 15 residues. Germline V lookup: CDR1 MNHEY, CDR2 SMNVEV (reference sequence).